The source of this TCR beta chain is a study of T cells in narcolepsy. Study in general: Patients with NT1 or NT2 and healthy control donors were enrolled.

A remark on this clone: What it recognizes is unknown.

General study points: Healthy controls reportedly lacked the autoreactive clonotypes serially found in patients' blood. Autoreactive HCRT-specific and TRIB2-specific clonotypes were marked in same-patient CSF-versus-blood CD4+ comparisons. No autoreactive T cell clone sequences appeared in some memory CD4+ repertoires.

The V end was cut by 0 bases, the J end by 10 bases, with 16 bases between. The CDR3 sequence is 16 residues long. Looked up from germline, CDR1 is MNHEY and CDR2 is SVGAGI. Generated by immunoSEQ multiplex PCR, the TCRdb table keeps only in-frame clones and is missing some. The sample lists about 15,000 clones, less than 90% occurring once. Sequencing was done on a sample of memory (CD45RA-) CD4+ T cells from blood. The chain uses TRBV6-5 and TRBJ1-6, with D perhaps matching TRBD1 (5 bases). This sequence was found in a human donor in good health. The CDR3 sequence is CASSYSGGRGESPLHF. CDR3 nucleotide sequence: TGTGCCAGCAGTTACTCGGGGGGAAGGGGCGAGTCACCCCTCCACTTT.